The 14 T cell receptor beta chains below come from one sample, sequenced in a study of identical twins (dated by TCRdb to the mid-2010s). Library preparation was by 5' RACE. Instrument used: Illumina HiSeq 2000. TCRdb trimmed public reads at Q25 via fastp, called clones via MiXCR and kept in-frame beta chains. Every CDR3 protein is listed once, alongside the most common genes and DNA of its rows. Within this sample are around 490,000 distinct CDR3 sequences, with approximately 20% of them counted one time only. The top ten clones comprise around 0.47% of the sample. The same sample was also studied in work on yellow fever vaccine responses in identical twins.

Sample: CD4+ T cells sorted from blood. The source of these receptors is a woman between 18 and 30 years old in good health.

CDR3 DNA sequence: TGCGCCAGCAGCTTGGCAGGGGTAGTCCCAGATACGCAGTATTTT. It yields the protein CASSLAGVVPDTQYF. The genes are TRBV5-1 and TRBJ2-3, with D perhaps TRBD1 (6 bases). The ends were cut back, 0 bases at V and 4 bases at J, with 12 bases in the middle. The CDR3 runs to 15 residues. Germline assignment: CDR1 SGHRS and CDR2 YFSETQ.

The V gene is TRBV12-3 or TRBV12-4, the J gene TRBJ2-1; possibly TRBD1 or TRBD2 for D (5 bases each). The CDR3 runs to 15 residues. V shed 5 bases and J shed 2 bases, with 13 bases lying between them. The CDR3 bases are TGTGCCAGCAGTCCGTCGCCGGGACCCTACAATGAGCAGTTCTTC. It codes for CASSPSPGPYNEQFF.

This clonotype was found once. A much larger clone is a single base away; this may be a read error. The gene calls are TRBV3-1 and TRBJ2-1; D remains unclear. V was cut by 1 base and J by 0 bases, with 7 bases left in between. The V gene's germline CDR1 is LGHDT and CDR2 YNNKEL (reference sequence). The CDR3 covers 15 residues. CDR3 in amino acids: CASSQGIGSYNEQFF. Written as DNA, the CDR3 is TGTGCCAGCAGCCAAGGGATAGGCTCCTACAATGAGCAGTTCTTC.

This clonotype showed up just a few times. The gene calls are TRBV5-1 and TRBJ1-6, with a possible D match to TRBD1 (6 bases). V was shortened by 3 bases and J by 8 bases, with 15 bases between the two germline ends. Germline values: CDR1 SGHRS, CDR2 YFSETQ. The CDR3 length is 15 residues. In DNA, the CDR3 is TGCGCCAGCAGCTGGGGGGCAGGGACGGATTCACCCCTCCACTTT. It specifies CASSWGAGTDSPLHF.

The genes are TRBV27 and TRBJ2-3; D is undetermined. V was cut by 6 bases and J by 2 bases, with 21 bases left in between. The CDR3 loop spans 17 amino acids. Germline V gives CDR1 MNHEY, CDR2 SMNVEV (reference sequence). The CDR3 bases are TGTGCCAGCAGACAACGACCCGGGTTAGATTACACAGATACGCAGTATTTT. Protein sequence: CASRQRPGLDYTDTQYF.

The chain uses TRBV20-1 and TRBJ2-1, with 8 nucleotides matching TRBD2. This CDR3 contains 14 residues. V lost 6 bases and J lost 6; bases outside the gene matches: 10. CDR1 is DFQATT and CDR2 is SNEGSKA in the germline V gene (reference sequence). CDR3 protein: CSAQGLVEGNEQFF. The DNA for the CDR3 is TGCAGTGCCCAGGGACTAGTTGAAGGCAATGAGCAGTTCTTC.

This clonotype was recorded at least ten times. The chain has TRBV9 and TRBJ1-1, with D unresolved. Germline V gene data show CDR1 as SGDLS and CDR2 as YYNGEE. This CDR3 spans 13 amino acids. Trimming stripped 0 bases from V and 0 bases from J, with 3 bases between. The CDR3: CASSVGMNTEAFF. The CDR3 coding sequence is TGTGCCAGCAGCGTAGGGATGAACACTGAAGCTTTCTTT.

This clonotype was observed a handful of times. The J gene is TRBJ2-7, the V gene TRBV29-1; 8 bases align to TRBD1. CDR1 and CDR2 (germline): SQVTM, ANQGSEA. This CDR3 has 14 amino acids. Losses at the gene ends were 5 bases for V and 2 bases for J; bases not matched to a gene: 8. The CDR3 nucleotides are TGCAGCGTTAAGGACAGGGCTGGCACCTACGAGCAGTACTTC. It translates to CSVKDRAGTYEQYF.

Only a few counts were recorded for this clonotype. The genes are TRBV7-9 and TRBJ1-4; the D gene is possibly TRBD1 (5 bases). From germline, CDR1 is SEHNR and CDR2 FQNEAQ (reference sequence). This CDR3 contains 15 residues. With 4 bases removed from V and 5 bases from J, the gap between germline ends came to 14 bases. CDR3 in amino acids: CASSYRDRNNEKLFF. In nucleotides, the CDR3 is TGTGCCAGCAGCTACCGGGACCGAAACAATGAAAAACTGTTTTTT.

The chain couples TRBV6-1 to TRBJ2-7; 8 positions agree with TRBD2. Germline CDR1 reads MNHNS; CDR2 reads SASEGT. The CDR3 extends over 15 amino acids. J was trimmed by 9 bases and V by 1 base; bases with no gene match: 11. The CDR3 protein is CASSEDNSGEVRQYV. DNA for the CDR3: TGTGCCAGCAGTGAAGACAATAGCGGGGAAGTTCGGCAGTACGTC.

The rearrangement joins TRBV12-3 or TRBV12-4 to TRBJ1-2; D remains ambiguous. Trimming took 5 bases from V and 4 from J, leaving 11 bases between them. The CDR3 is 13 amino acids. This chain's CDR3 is CASSPPDLYGYTF. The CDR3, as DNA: TGTGCCAGCAGTCCTCCCGACCTCTATGGCTACACCTTC.

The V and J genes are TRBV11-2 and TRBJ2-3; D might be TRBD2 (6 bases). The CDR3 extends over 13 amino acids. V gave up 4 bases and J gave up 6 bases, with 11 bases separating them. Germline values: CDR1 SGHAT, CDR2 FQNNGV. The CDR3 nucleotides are TGTGCCAGCAGCTCTGGGGCGGGGGATACGCAGTATTTT. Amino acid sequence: CASSSGAGDTQYF.

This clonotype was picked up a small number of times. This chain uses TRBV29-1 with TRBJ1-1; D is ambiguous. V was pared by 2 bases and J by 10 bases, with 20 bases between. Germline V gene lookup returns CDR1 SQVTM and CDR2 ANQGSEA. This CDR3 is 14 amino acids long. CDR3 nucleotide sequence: TGCAGCGTTGAACCCCCGTTGCAGCTGGTGTCAGCTTTCTTT. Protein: CSVEPPLQLVSAFF.

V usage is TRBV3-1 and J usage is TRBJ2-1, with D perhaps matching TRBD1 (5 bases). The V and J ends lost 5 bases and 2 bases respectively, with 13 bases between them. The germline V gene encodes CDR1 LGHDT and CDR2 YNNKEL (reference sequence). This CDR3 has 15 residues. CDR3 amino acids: CASSLKAGPYNEQFF. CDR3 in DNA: TGTGCCAGCAGCTTGAAGGCAGGGCCCTACAATGAGCAGTTCTTC.